This TCR beta chain appears in the sequencing data of a study of blood T cells in healthy people across ages. Overall study results and limits: With donor CMV status unknown, expanded clonotype changes were possibly confounded. It was the long-lived donors that had more naive CD4+ cells and higher diversity than aged donors. Strong correlation linked observed beta diversity and percent naive T cells.

Combining a sample-barcoded 5' primer with a J-beta primer mix, a second PCR ran for roughly 7 to 11 cycles. TCRdb re-called the 5' RACE reads with MiXCR, one entry per CDR3 protein. Here the sample spans about 1.1 million distinct CDR3 sequences, around two fifths being singletons. This clonotype came up many times. What it binds is not known. The material sequenced was blood. The origin of this receptor is a man between 18 and 29 years old in good health.

In DNA form, the CDR3 reads TGTGCCAGCAGCTTAACAGGAGAGCTGGGTGAGCAGTTCTTC. Translated: CASSLTGELGEQFF. The chain recombines TRBV7-7 with TRBJ2-1; D is possibly TRBD1 (5 bases). The ends were cut back, 2 bases at V and 9 bases at J, with 14 bases in the middle. The germline gives CDR1 SSHAT, CDR2 FNYEAQ (reference sequence). CDR3 size: 14 residues.